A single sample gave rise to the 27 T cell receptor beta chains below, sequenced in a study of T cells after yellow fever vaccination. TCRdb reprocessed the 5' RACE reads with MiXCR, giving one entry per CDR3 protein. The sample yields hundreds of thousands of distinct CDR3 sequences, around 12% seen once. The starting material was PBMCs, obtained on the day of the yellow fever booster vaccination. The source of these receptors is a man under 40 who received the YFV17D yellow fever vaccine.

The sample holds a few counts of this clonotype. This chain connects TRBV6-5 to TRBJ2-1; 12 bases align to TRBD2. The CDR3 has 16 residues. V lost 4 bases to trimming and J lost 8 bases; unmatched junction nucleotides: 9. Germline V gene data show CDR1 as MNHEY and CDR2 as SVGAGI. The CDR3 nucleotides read TGTGCCAGCAGTTGGTCTAGCGGGAGGGTTCCGGATGAGCAGTTCTTC. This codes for CASSWSSGRVPDEQFF.

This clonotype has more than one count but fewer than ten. The CDR3 region is CASSKARQISYEQYF. As DNA, the CDR3 is TGTGCCAGCAGCAAAGCGCGGCAGATCTCCTACGAGCAGTACTTC. The chain has TRBV21-1 and TRBJ2-7. TRBV21-1 is an annotated pseudogene. This CDR3 has 15 residues.

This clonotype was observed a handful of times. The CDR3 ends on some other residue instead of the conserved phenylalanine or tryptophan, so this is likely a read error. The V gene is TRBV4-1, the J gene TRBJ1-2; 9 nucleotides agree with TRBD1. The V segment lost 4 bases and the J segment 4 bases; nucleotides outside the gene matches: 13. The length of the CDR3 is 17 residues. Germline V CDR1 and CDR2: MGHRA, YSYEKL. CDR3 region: CASSPWADRGASYGYTS. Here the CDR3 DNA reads TGCGCCAGCAGCCCTTGGGCAGACAGGGGGGCCTCCTATGGCTACACCTCC.

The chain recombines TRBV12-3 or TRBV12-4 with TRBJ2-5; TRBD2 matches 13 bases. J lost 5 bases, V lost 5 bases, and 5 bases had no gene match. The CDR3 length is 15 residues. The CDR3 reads CASSTTSGRLETQYF. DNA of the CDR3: TGTGCCAGCAGTACGACTAGCGGGAGGTTGGAGACCCAGTACTTC.

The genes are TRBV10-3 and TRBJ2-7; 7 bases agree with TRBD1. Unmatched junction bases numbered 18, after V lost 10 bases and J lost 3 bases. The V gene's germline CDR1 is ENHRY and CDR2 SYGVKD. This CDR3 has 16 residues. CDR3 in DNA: TGTGCCACCGCCAAGCGAGGACAGGCCCAGGACTACGAGCAGTACTTC. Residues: CATAKRGQAQDYEQYF.

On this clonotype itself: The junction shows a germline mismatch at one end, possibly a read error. CDR3 protein: CARSFRGGGDIQYF. The CDR3 DNA is TGTGCCAGAAGCTTCAGAGGAGGTGGGGACATTCAGTACTTC. The genes are TRBV11-2 and TRBJ2-4; D possibly corresponds to TRBD2 (5 bases). Per the germline V gene, CDR1 is SGHAT and CDR2 is FQNNGV. There are 14 residues in the CDR3. Full variable domain (missing parts from reference TRBV11-2 and TRBJ2-4): EAGVAQSPRYKIIEKRQSVAFWCNPISGHATLYWYQQILGQGPKLLIQFQNNGVVDDSQLPKDRFSAERLKGVDSTLKIQPAKLEDSAVYLCARSFRGGGDIQYFGAGTRLSVL.

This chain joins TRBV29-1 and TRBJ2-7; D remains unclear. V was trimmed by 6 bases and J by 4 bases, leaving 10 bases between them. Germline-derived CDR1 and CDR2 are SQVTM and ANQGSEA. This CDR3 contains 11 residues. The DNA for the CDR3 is TGCAGCGTAAATAGCATGTACGAGCAGTACTTC. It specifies CSVNSMYEQYF.

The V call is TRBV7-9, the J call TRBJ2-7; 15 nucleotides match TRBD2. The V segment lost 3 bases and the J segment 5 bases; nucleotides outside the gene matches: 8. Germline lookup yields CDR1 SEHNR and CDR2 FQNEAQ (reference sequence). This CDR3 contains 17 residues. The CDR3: CASSFLRTSGRGNEQYF. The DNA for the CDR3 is TGTGCCAGCAGCTTTCTGAGGACTAGCGGGAGGGGAAACGAGCAGTACTTC.

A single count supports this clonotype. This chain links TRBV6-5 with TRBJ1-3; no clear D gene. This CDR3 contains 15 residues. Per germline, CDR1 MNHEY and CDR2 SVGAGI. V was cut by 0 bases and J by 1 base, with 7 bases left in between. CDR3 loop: CASSYSKRSGNTIYF. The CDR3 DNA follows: TGTGCCAGCAGTTACTCGAAGAGATCTGGAAACACCATATATTTT.

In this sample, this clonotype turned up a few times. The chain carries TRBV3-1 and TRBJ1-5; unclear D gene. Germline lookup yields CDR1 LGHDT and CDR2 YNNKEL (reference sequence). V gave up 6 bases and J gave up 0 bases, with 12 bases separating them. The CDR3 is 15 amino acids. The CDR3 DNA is TGTGCCAGCAGTCCTGGTCCGTATAGCAATCAGCCCCAGCATTTT. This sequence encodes CASSPGPYSNQPQHF.

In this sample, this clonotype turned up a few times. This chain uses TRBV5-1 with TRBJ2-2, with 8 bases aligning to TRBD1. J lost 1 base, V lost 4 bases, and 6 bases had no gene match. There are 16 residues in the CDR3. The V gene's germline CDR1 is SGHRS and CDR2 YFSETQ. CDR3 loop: CASSTRQGQNTGELFF. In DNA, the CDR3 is TGCGCCAGCAGCACCAGACAGGGGCAGAACACCGGGGAGCTGTTTTTT.

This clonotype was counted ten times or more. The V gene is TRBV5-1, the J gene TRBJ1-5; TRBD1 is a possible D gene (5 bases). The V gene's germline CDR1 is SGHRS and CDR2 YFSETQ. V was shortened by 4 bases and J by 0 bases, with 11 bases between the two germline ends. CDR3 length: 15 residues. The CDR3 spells CASSPGAGSNQPQHF. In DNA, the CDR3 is TGCGCCAGCAGCCCCGGGGCGGGTAGCAATCAGCCCCAGCATTTT.

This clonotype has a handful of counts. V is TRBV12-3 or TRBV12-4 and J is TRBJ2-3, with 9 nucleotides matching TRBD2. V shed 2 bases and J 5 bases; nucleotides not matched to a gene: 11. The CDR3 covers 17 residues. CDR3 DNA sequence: TGTGCCAGCAGTTTACGGGGTGAGCGGGAGGTTGGAGATACGCAGTATTTT. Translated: CASSLRGEREVGDTQYF.

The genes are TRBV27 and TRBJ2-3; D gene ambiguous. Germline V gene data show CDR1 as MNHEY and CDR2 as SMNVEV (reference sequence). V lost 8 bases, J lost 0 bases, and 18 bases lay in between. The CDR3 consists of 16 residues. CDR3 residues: CASAIRLHTSTDTQYF. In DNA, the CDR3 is TGTGCCAGCGCCATAAGGTTACATACTAGCACAGATACGCAGTATTTT.

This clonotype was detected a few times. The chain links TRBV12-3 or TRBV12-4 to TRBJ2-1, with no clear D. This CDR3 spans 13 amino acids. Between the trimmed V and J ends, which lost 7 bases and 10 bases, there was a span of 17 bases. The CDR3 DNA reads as TGTGCCAGCACCATTCTGTCCGGGTACGAGCAGTTCTTC. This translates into CASTILSGYEQFF.

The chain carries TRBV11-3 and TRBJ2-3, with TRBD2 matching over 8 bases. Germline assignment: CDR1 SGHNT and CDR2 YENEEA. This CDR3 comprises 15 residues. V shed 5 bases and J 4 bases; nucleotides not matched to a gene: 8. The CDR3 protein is CASSRRTSLPDTQYF. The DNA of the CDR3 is TGTGCCAGCAGCCGTCGGACTAGCCTCCCAGATACGCAGTATTTT.

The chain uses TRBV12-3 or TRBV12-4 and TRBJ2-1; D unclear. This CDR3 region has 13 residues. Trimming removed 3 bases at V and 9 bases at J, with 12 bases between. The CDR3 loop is CASSFVSASEQFF. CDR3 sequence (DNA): TGTGCCAGCAGTTTCGTCTCCGCATCTGAGCAGTTCTTC.

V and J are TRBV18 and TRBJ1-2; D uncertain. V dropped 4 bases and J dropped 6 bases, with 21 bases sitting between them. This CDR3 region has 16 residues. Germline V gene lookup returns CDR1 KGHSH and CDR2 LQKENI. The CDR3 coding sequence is TGTGCCAGCTCACGACTTTCGGGTCTCTTAATGAATGGCTACACCTTC. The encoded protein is CASSRLSGLLMNGYTF.

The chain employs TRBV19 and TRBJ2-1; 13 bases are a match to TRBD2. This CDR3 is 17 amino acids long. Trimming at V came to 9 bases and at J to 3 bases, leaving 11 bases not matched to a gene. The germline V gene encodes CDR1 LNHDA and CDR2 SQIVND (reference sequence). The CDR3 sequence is CASTTSGRFGDYNEQFF. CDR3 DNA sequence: TGTGCCAGCACGACTAGCGGGAGGTTCGGGGACTACAATGAGCAGTTCTTC. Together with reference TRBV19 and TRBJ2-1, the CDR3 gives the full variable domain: DGGITQSPKYLFRKEGQNVTLSCEQNLNHDAMYWYRQDPGQGLRLIYYSQIVNDFQKGDIAEGYSVSREKKESFPLTVTSAQKNPTAFYLCASTTSGRFGDYNEQFFGPGTRLTVL.

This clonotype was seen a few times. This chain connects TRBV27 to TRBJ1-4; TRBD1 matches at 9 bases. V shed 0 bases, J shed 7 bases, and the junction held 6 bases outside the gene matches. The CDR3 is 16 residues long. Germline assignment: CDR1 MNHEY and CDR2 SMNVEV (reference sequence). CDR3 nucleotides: TGTGCCAGCAGTTTATCGATGTACAGGGGGCGTGAAAAACTGTTTTTT. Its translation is CASSLSMYRGREKLFF.

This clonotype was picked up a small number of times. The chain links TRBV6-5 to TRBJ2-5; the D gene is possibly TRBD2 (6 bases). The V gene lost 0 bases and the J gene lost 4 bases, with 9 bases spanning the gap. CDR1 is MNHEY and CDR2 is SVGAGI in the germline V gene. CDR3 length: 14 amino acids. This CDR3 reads CASSYSGGVETQYF. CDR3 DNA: TGTGCCAGCAGTTACTCGGGCGGGGTAGAGACCCAGTACTTC.

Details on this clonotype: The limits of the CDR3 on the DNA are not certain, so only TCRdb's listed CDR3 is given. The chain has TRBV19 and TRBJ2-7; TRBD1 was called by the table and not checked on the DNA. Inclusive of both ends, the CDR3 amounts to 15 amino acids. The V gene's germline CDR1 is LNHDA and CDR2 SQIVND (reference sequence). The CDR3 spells CASHSGQAGAYEQYF.

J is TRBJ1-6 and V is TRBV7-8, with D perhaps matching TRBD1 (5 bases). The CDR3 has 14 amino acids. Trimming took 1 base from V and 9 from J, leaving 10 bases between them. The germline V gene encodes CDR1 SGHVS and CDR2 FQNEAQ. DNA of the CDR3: TGTGCCAGCAGCTTAGAGGTTGGGACTTCACCCCTCCACTTT. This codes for CASSLEVGTSPLHF.

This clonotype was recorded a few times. This CDR3 is CASSPSLSGRAFGEQFF. CDR3 in DNA: TGTGCCAGCTCACCATCCCTTAGCGGGAGGGCCTTCGGGGAGCAGTTCTTC. V usage is TRBV18 and J usage is TRBJ2-1; 11 bases align to TRBD2. Germline V lookup: CDR1 KGHSH, CDR2 LQKENI. The CDR3 extends over 17 amino acids. The V segment lost 2 bases and the J segment 10 bases; nucleotides outside the gene matches: 13.

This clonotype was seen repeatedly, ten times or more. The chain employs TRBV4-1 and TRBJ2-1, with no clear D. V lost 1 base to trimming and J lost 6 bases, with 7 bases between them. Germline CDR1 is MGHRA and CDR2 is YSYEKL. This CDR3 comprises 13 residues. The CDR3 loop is CASSQGGRNEQFF. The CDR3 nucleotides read TGCGCCAGCAGCCAAGGTGGGCGCAATGAGCAGTTCTTC.

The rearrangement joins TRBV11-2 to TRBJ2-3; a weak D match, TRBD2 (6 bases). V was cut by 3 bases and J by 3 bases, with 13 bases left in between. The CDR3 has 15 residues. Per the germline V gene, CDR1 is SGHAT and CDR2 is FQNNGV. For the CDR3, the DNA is TGTGCCAGCAGCTTTAGGCTAGCGAGGACAGATACGCAGTATTTT. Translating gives CASSFRLARTDTQYF.

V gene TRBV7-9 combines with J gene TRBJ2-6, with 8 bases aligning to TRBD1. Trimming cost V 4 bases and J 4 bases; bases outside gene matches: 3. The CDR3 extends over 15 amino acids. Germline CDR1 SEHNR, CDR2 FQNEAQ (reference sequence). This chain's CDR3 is CASSSGQAGANVLTF. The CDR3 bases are TGTGCCAGCAGCTCGGGACAGGCCGGGGCCAACGTCCTGACTTTC. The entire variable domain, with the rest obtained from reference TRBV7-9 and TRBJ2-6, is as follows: DTGVSQNPRHKITKRGQNVTFRCDPISEHNRLYWYRQTLGQGPEFLTYFQNEAQLEKSRLLSDRFSAERPKGSFSTLEIQRTEQGDSAMYLCASSSGQAGANVLTFGAGSRLTVL.